Here is one TCR beta chain with its context. This sample is drawn from a study of human CD8 memory T cell subsets. CDR1 is SEHNR, CDR2 FQNEAQ, per germline (reference sequence). This CDR3 has 15 residues. Construction of TCR beta libraries was accomplished by means of UMI-labeled 5' RACE. TCRdb reprocessed the 5' RACE reads and keeps a single row for each CDR3 protein, giving no DNA. The ten most abundant clones cover roughly a sixth of a sample with 10,000 to 11,000 distinct CDR3 sequences. The chain links TRBV7-9 to TRBJ1-2; TCRdb's D call, TRBD1, is unchecked because there is no DNA. Sample: CD8+ T cells from PBMCs. This TCR was sampled from a human donor in good health. CDR3 protein: CASSLGTGGDYGYTF. Variable domain in full (rest from reference TRBV7-9 and TRBJ1-2): DTGVSQNPRHKITKRGQNVTFRCDPISEHNRLYWYRQTLGQGPEFLTYFQNEAQLEKSRLLSDRFSAERPKGSFSTLEIQRTEQGDSAMYLCASSLGTGGDYGYTFGSGTRLTVV.